The source of this T cell receptor (beta chain) is a study of blood T cell repertoires in COVID-19. Across the study: COVID-19 samples from acute and convalescent phases originated in the United States, Italy and Spain. The analysed material was cDNA or gDNA that came from T cells, B-cell-depleted T cells, or PBMCs.

In the original workflow: Nucleated cell number was recorded as an estimate derived from reference gene primer amplification. Repertoires were generated with immunoSEQ multiplex PCR, while TCRdb's copy carries only in-frame clones and drops some. The DNA gave D and trimming, while V, J and clone size come from that table. This table holds 150,000 to 250,000 clones, 70% to 85% found once. The CDR3 contains 13 residues. The V end was cut by 7 bases, the J end by 1 base, with 10 bases between. CDR1 is LNHDA, CDR2 SQIVND, per germline (reference sequence). Only a few counts were recorded for this clone. The TCR was taken from a human donor with acute or convalescent COVID-19. The donor label of this sample is uncertain. The sample was peripheral blood. The V gene is TRBV19, the J gene TRBJ1-2, with D perhaps matching TRBD1 (6 bases). The CDR3 region is CASTTGRNYGYTF. Written as DNA, the CDR3 is TGTGCCAGTACGACAGGTCGTAACTATGGCTACACCTTC.